One and the same sample provided the 5 T cell receptor beta chains below, sequenced in a study of shared clonotypes between healthy human individuals. The protocol was immunoSEQ multiplex PCR, while the TCRdb copy is restricted to in-frame clones and leaves out a portion. The sample yields some 2,400,000 clones, approximately 94% seen once. The sequenced sample was naive CD4+ T cells sorted from blood. Subset of the sample: CD45RA+ positively selected. These receptors all come from a man between 18 and 29 years old in good health.

The chain uses TRBV5-1 and TRBJ2-5; 11 bases line up with TRBD1. The CDR3 covers 16 residues. Losses at the gene ends were 0 bases for V and 4 bases for J; bases not matched to a gene: 5. The germline gives CDR1 SGHRS, CDR2 YFSETQ. The CDR3 loop is CASSLGTGGLGETQYF. The CDR3 DNA follows: TGCGCCAGCAGCTTGGGGACAGGGGGCTTGGGAGAGACCCAGTACTTC.

The chain uses TRBV19 and TRBJ2-5; D remains ambiguous. Trimming stripped 7 bases from V and 0 bases from J, with 9 bases between. The CDR3 is 13 residues long. Germline V gene data show CDR1 as LNHDA and CDR2 as SQIVND (reference sequence). Here the CDR3 DNA reads TGTGCCAGTAATTCTCGGAACCAAGAGACCCAGTACTTC. Protein sequence: CASNSRNQETQYF.

The rearrangement uses TRBV5-6 and TRBJ1-4; a possible D gene is TRBD1 (5 bases). This CDR3 region has 14 residues. Germline V gene data show CDR1 as SGHDT and CDR2 as YYEEEE. Trimming took off 0 bases at V and 6 bases at J, with 9 bases between the two ends. The CDR3 nucleotides read TGTGCCAGCAGCTTGGCGGGACGATATGAAAAACTGTTTTTT. Translation: CASSLAGRYEKLFF.

This clone was observed a single time. The chain combines TRBV10-3 with TRBJ1-1, with D unclear. Per the germline V gene, CDR1 is ENHRY and CDR2 is SYGVKD. V lost 4 bases and J 2 bases, leaving 8 bases between the germline ends. This CDR3 has 13 residues. CDR3 nucleotides: TGTGCCATCAGTGCCGGCCAAAACACTGAAGCTTTCTTT. Protein product: CAISAGQNTEAFF.

The V gene is TRBV15, the J gene TRBJ1-2, with 7 bases that match TRBD1. V lost 5 bases, J lost 5 bases, and 14 bases stayed unmatched. The germline V gene has CDR1 LNHNV and CDR2 YYDKDF (reference sequence). The CDR3 runs to 16 residues. CDR3 protein: CATSQGGTATLYGYTF. In DNA form, the CDR3 reads TGTGCCACCAGCCAAGGAGGGACAGCTACACTTTATGGCTACACCTTC.